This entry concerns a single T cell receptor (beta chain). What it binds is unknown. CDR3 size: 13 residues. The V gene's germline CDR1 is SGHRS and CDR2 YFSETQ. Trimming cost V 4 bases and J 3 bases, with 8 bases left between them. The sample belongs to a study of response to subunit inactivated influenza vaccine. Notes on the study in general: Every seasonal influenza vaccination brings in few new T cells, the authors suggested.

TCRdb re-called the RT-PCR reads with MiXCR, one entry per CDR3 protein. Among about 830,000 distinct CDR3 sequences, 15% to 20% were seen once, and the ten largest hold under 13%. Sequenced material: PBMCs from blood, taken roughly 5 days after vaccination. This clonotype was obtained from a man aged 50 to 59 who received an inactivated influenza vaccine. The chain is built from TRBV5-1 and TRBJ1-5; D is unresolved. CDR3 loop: CASSDGYNQPQHF. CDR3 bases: TGCGCCAGCAGCGACGGATACAATCAGCCCCAGCATTTT.